These T cell receptor beta chains were read from a single sample in a study of cytomegalovirus exposure and HLA in healthy donors. TCRdb's table, derived via immunoSEQ multiplex PCR, lists solely in-frame clones and lacks some. This table holds about 310,000 clones, 88% found once. Sequencing input: PBMCs. These receptors all come from a man under 40 in good health and CMV-seronegative. Each CDR3 is given with its conserved first and last residue. D genes are given only for firm matches. Clone size appears in some rows only: once, few, many, or a class for an expanded clone.

.	TRBV7-8	TRBJ2-7	TRBD1	CASSLGTGAYEQYF	TGTGCCAGCAGCTTAGGAACAGGGGCCTACGAGCAGTACTTC
.	TRBV6-5	TRBJ1-1	.	CASSYSGGTEAFF	TGTGCCAGCAGTTACTCAGGGGGCACTGAAGCTTTCTTT
.	TRBV5-1	TRBJ2-1	TRBD2	CASRPLAGGLNSYNEQFF	TGCGCCAGCAGGCCACTAGCGGGGGGGTTAAACTCCTACAATGAGCAGTTCTTC
once	TRBV7-9	TRBJ2-7	TRBD2	CASSIPGLANYEQYF	TGTGCCAGCAGCATACCGGGACTAGCGAACTACGAGCAGTACTTC
.	TRBV21-1	TRBJ2-6	.	CASSKARTASGANVLTF	TGTGCCAGCAGCAAAGCTAGGACAGCCTCTGGGGCCAACGTCCTGACTTTC
.	TRBV19	TRBJ2-3	TRBD1	CASSRDRGTDTQYF	TGTGCCAGTAGTCGGGACAGGGGAACAGATACGCAGTATTTT
once	TRBV6-1	TRBJ1-6	.	CASSERGWTEVQDSPLHF	TGTGCCAGCAGTGAACGGGGGTGGACCGAGGTTCAGGATTCACCCCTCCACTTT
.	TRBV14	TRBJ1-2	.	CASSQEVWGLGYTF	TGTGCCAGCAGCCAAGAAGTTTGGGGACTTGGCTACACCTTC
.	TRBV10-1	TRBJ2-7	TRBD2	CASSEQRGGPQQYF	TGCGCCAGCAGTGAACAGCGGGGGGGACCTCAGCAGTACTTC
.	TRBV30	TRBJ2-2	TRBD2	CAWSVLAGTGELFF	TGTGCCTGGAGTGTTCTAGCGGGTACCGGGGAGCTGTTTTTT
.	TRBV7-2	TRBJ2-2	TRBD1	CASSREWTGSTGELFF	TGTGCCAGCAGCCGAGAATGGACAGGCAGCACCGGGGAGCTGTTTTTT
once	TRBV5-5	TRBJ2-7	TRBD1	CASSKLGTGGEQYF	TGTGCCAGCAGCAAACTCGGGACAGGGGGCGAGCAGTACTTC
.	TRBV5-1	TRBJ1-1	.	CASSSLGGRNTEAFF	TGCGCCAGCAGCTCCTTGGGAGGGAGAAACACTGAAGCTTTCTTT
few	TRBV5-1	TRBJ2-7	.	CASSLTETYEQYF	TGCGCCAGCAGCTTGACGGAGACCTACGAGCAGTACTTC
.	TRBV2	TRBJ1-5	TRBD1	CASSRQGATNQPQHF	TGTGCCAGCAGCCGACAGGGAGCGACCAATCAGCCCCAGCATTTT
.	TRBV18	TRBJ1-4	TRBD1	CASSPLSGGFNEKLFF	TGTGCCAGCTCACCACTTTCAGGGGGCTTTAATGAAAAACTGTTTTTT
.	TRBV6-1	TRBJ1-5	.	CASSERGEGIINQPQHF	TGTGCCAGCAGTGAAAGAGGCGAAGGAATAATAAATCAGCCCCAGCATTTT
.	TRBV7-2	TRBJ2-1	.	CASSLMGGPYNEQFF	TGTGCCAGCAGCTTAATGGGGGGACCCTACAATGAGCAGTTCTTC
.	TRBV11-2	TRBJ1-4	.	CASSGVREKLFF	TGTGCCAGCTCAGGGGTTCGTGAAAAACTGTTTTTT
.	TRBV11-2	TRBJ1-6	TRBD1	CASSFTGGENSPLHF	TGTGCCAGCAGCTTTACAGGGGGCGAAAATTCACCCCTCCACTTT
once	TRBV7-9	TRBJ2-7	.	CASSLSLSYEQYF	TGTGCCAGCAGCTTGTCTCTCTCCTACGAGCAGTACTTC
few	TRBV30	TRBJ1-1	TRBD1	CLLDRGGYGEAFF	TGCCTCCTGGACAGGGGGGGTTACGGTGAAGCTTTCTTT
few	TRBV5-1	TRBJ1-1	TRBD1	CASRLPGGWTEAFF	TGCGCCAGCAGGTTGCCAGGGGGCTGGACTGAAGCTTTCTTT
.	TRBV27	TRBJ1-6	TRBD1	CASSLSRQGAGSPLHF	TGTGCCAGCAGTCTTTCTCGACAGGGGGCAGGTTCACCCCTCCACTTT
.	TRBV4-1	TRBJ2-7	TRBD2	CASSQGGGTGPYEQYF	TGCGCCAGCAGCCAAGGGGGGGGGACGGGACCCTACGAGCAGTACTTC
.	TRBV6-5	TRBJ1-2	TRBD1	CASSSNRGAYGYTF	TGTGCCAGCAGCTCCAACAGGGGAGCATATGGCTACACCTTC
.	TRBV19	TRBJ2-7	TRBD1	CASSIRQGLYEQYF	TGTGCCAGTAGTATTCGACAGGGTTTGTACGAGCAGTACTTC
.	TRBV4-1	TRBJ1-1	TRBD1	CASSRSGTGGFNEAFF	TGCGCCAGCAGCCGATCCGGGACAGGGGGCTTTAATGAAGCTTTCTTT
.	TRBV5-1	TRBJ2-7	.	CASRQRDKPYEQYF	TGCGCCAGCAGACAAAGGGACAAGCCTTACGAGCAGTACTTC
few	TRBV10-3	TRBJ1-2	.	CAIRRQDNYGYTF	TGTGCCATCAGGAGACAGGATAACTATGGCTACACCTTC
.	TRBV27	TRBJ2-1	TRBD1	CASRGQSYNEQFF	TGTGCCAGCAGGGGACAGTCTTACAATGAGCAGTTCTTC
few	TRBV6-1	TRBJ1-6	.	CATREKSNSPLHF	TGTGCCACGAGAGAGAAGTCTAATTCACCCCTCCACTTT
.	TRBV4-3	TRBJ2-3	TRBD2	CASSQDWAGLAANTDTQYF	TGCGCCAGCAGCCAAGATTGGGCGGGGCTAGCGGCAAACACAGATACGCAGTATTTT
once	TRBV9	TRBJ2-1	TRBD1	CASSGTGKTYNEQFF	TGTGCCAGCAGCGGGACAGGGAAAACCTACAATGAGCAGTTCTTC
.	TRBV25-1	TRBJ1-5	TRBD1	CASRGQGRGNQPQHF	TGTGCCAGCAGGGGACAGGGCCGTGGCAATCAGCCCCAGCATTTT
.	TRBV6-5	TRBJ2-1	.	CASTRTGSWDEQFF	TGTGCCAGCACACGTACGGGGAGTTGGGATGAGCAGTTCTTC
few	TRBV19	TRBJ1-2	.	CASSITPLIYTF	TGTGCCAGTAGTATCACTCCACTGATCTACACCTTC
.	TRBV11-2	TRBJ2-1	.	CASSLEGQGYNEQFF	TGTGCCAGCAGCTTAGAAGGGCAGGGGTACAATGAGCAGTTCTTC
few	TRBV7-9	TRBJ1-2	.	CASSFTQDGYTF	TGTGCCAGCAGCTTCACCCAGGATGGCTACACCTTC
.	TRBV2	TRBJ2-5	.	CASRVGGGQETQYF	TGTGCCAGCAGGGTCGGGGGAGGCCAAGAGACCCAGTACTTC